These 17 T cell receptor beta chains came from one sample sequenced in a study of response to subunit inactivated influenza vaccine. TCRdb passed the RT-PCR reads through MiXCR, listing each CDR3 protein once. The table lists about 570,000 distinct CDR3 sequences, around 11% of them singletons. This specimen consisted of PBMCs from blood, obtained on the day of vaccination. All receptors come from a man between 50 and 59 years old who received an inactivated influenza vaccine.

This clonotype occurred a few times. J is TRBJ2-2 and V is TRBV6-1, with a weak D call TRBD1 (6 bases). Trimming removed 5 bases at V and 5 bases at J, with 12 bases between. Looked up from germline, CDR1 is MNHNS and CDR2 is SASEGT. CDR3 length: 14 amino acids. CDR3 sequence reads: CASSPPGETGELFF. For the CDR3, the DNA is TGTGCCAGCAGTCCTCCAGGGGAAACCGGGGAGCTGTTTTTT.

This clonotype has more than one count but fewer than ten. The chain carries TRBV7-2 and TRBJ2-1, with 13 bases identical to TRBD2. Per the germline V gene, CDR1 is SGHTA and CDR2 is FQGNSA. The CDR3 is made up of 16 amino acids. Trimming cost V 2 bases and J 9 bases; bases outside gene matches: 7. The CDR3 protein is CASSLYQTSGRGEQFF. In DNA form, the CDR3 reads TGTGCCAGCAGCTTATACCAAACTAGCGGGAGGGGTGAGCAGTTCTTC.

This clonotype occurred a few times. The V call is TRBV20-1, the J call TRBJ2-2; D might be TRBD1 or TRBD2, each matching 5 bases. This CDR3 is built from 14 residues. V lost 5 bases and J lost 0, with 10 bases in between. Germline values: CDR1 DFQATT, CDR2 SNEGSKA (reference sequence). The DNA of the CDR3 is TGCAGTGCTCCGGGACCCGCGAACACCGGGGAGCTGTTTTTT. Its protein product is CSAPGPANTGELFF.

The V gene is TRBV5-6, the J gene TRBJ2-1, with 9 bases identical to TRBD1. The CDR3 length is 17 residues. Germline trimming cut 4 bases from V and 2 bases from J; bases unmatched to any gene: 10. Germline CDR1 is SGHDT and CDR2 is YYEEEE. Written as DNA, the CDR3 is TGTGCCAGCAGCATCGGACAGGGGATGATGGCCTACAATGAGCAGTTCTTC. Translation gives CASSIGQGMMAYNEQFF.

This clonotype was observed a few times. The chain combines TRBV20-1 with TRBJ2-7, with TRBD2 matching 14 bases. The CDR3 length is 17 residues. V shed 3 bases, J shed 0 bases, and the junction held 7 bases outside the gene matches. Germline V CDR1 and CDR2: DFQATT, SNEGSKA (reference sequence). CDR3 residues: CSARGGLAGAISYEQYF. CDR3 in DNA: TGCAGTGCTAGGGGGGGACTAGCGGGAGCGATCTCCTACGAGCAGTACTTC.

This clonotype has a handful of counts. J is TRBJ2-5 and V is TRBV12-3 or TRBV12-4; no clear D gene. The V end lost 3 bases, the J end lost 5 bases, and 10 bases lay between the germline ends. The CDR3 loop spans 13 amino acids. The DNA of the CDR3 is TGTGCCAGCAGTTTCTCGGCGAGGGAGACCCAGTACTTC. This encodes CASSFSARETQYF.

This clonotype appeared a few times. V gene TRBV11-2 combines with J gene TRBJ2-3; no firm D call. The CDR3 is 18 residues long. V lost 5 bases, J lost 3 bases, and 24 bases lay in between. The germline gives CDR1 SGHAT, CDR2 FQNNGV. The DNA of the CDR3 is TGTGCCAGCAGCCCTGCTCCTGTCGGCCAGGATAGGACAGATACGCAGTATTTT. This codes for CASSPAPVGQDRTDTQYF.

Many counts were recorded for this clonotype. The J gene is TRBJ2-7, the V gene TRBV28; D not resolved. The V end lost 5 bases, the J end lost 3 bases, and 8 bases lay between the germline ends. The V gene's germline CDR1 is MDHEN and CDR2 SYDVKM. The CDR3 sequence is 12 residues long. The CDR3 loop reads CASSPTNYEQYF. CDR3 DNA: TGTGCCAGCAGTCCGACCAACTACGAGCAGTACTTC.

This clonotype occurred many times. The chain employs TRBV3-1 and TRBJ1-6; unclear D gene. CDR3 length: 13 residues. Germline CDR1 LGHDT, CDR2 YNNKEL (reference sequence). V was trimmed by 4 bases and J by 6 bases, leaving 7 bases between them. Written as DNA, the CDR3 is TGTGCCAGCAGCCTCGCCCTTAATTCACCCCTCCACTTT. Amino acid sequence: CASSLALNSPLHF.

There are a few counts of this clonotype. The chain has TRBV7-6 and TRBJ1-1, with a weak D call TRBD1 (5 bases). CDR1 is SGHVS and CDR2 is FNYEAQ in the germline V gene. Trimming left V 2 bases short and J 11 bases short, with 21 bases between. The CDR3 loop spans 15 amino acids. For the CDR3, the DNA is TGTGCCAGCAGCTTATTAACCGGGGCCGCCGGGCGGGCTTTCTTT. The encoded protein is CASSLLTGAAGRAFF.

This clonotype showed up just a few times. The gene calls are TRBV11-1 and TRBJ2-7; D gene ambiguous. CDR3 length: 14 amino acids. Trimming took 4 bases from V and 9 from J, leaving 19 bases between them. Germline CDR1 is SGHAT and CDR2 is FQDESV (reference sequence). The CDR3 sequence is CASSSPGTSLVQYF. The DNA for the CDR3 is TGTGCCAGCAGCTCCCCAGGAACCTCCCTCGTGCAGTACTTC.

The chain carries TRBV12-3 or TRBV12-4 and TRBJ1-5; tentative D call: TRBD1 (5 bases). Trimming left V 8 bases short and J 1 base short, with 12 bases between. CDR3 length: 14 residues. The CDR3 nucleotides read TGTGCCAGCTACCGAGGGGCCAGCAATCAGCCCCAGCATTTT. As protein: CASYRGASNQPQHF.

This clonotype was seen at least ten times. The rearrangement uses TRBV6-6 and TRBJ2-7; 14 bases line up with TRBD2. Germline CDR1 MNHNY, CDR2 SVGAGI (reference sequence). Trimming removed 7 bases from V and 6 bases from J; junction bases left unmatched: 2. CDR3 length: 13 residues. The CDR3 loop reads CASNGLAGGEQYF. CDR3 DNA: TGTGCCAGCAACGGACTAGCGGGAGGCGAGCAGTACTTC.

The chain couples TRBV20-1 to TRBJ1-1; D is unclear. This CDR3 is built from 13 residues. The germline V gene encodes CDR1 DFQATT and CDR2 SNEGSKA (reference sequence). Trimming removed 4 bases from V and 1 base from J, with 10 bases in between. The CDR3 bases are TGCAGTGCTACGCGAGGGTCGAACACTGAAGCTTTCTTT. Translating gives CSATRGSNTEAFF.

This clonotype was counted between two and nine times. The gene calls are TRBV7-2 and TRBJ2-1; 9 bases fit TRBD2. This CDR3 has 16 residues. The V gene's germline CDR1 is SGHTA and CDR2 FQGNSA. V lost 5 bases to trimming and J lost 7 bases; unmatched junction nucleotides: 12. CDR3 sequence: CASSPPGLAGWNEQFF. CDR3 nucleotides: TGTGCCAGCAGCCCACCGGGGCTAGCGGGGTGGAATGAGCAGTTCTTC.

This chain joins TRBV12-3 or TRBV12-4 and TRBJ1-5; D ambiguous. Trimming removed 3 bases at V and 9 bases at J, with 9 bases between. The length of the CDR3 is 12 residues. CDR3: CASSLGSGPQHF. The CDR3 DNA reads TGTGCCAGCAGTTTGGGTTCGGGGCCCCAGCATTTT.

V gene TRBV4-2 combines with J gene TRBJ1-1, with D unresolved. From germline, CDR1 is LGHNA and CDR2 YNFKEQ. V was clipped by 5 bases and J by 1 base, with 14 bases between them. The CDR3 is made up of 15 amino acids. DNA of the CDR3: TGTGCCAGCAGCATCATCCTCCAGGAGAACACTGAAGCTTTCTTT. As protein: CASSIILQENTEAFF.